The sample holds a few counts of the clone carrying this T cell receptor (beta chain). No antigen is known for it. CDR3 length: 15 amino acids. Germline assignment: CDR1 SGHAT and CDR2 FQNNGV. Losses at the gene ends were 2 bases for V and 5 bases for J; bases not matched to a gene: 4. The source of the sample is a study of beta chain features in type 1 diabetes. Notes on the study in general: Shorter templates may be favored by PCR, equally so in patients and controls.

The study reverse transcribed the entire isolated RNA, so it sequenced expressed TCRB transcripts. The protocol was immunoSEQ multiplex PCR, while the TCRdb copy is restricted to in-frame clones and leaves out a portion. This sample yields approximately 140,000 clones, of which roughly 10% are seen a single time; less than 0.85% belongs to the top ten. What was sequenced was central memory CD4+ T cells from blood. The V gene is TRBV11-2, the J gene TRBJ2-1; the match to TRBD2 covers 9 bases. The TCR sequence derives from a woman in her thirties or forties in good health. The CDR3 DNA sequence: TGTGCCAGCAGCTTAAGGGCTAGCGGGGACAATGAGCAGTTCTTC. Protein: CASSLRASGDNEQFF.